This T cell receptor (beta chain) appears in the sequencing data of a study of high-grade serous ovarian cancer treatment subgroups. Study-wide results and caveats: The analyses considered CDR3 and ignored CDR1 and CDR2.

Tumor tissue was taken before any definitive surgery or chemotherapy was given. To note about this clone: As yet, its antigen is unknown.

Profiling relied on immunoSEQ multiplex PCR, and the TCRdb table lists in-frame clones only, not all of them. The sample holds more than 6,000 clones, 78% seen once. Sequenced: tumor tissue. The clonotype was recovered from a human donor with high-grade serous ovarian cancer.

The CDR3 bases are TGTGCCAGCAGCTTATGGGGGGCTAATTCACCCCTCCACTTT. This encodes CASSLWGANSPLHF. The rearrangement links TRBV7-2 to TRBJ1-6; D might be TRBD1 (6 bases). The germline CDR1 and CDR2 sequences are SGHTA and FQGNSA. V lost 2 bases and J 6 bases, leaving 8 bases between the germline ends. The CDR3 has 14 amino acids. The full variable domain, rest sourced from reference TRBV7-2 and TRBJ1-6, is GAGVSQSPSNKVTEKGKDVELRCDPISGHTALYWYRQSLGQGLEFLIYFQGNSAPDKSGLPSDRFSAERTGGSVSTLTIQRTQQEDSAVYLCASSLWGANSPLHFGNGTRLTVT.